This entry is about one TCR beta chain. No antigen is known for it. This sample is drawn from a study of identical twins. Study-wide points: Alpha sequences out of frame and shared by twins had excess low generation probability.

Unmatched junction bases numbered 17, after V lost 5 bases and J lost 7 bases. The CDR3 runs to 17 residues. Germline V gene sequence: CDR1 SEHNR, CDR2 FQNEAQ (reference sequence). cDNA molecules carried unique molecular identifiers, and template switching added a universal primer site. TCRdb reprocessed the 5' RACE reads with MiXCR, giving one entry per CDR3 protein. The sample has hundreds of thousands of distinct CDR3 sequences, roughly 10% seen once. The data were also submitted as part of a second study, on yellow fever vaccine responses in identical twins. That work contributes: Twins' vaccine T cell response reportedly gave the appearance of partial convergence and partial personalization.

The V and J genes are TRBV7-9 and TRBJ2-5, with 9 positions matching TRBD1. This receptor was identified in a woman younger than 35 in good health. The specimen sequenced was CD8+ T cells sorted from blood. CDR3 coding DNA: TGTGCCAGCAGCCGGCCCGGGACAGGGATAGTTTGGGTGACCCAGTACTTC. Translating it yields CASSRPGTGIVWVTQYF.